These 5 T cell receptor beta chains came from one sample sequenced in a study of sequential checkpoint blockade in melanoma. The repertoire was sequenced with immunoSEQ multiplex PCR; TCRdb's copy has only in-frame clones and lacks some. There are 9,500 to 11,000 clones in the sample; about four fifths occur only once, and about 11% lies in the top ten. Treatment of the sample: randomized to nivolumab then ipilimumab (arm A) or the reverse (arm B). Material: CD8+ T cells sorted from blood (inferred from file names), obtained from a patient given nivolumab and ipilimumab in sequence. These receptor sequences come from a human donor with melanoma.

The chain recombines TRBV28 with TRBJ2-2; weak D call: TRBD2 (6 bases). The CDR3 sequence is 19 residues long. Germline CDR1 MDHEN, CDR2 SYDVKM. Trimming removed 3 bases at V and 4 bases at J, with 24 bases between. The CDR3 reads CASSLLALAVGEITGELFF. The CDR3 nucleotides read TGTGCCAGCAGTTTGCTCGCACTAGCAGTCGGCGAGATCACCGGGGAGCTGTTTTTT.

Points on this clone: A read error may account for a junction end that differs from germline. V usage is TRBV7-7 and J usage is TRBJ2-7, with 9 bases identical to TRBD1. CDR3 size: 14 residues. From germline, CDR1 is SSHAT and CDR2 FNYEAQ (reference sequence). In DNA, the CDR3 is TGTGCTAGCAGTTCCGGGACAGGGCCCTACGAGCAGTACTTC. Translating it yields CASSSGTGPYEQYF.

This clone is large (0.1 to 1%). This rearrangement joins TRBV18 to TRBJ2-7, with D maybe TRBD2 (6 bases). Germline CDR1 and CDR2: KGHSH and LQKENI. Deletions cut 0 bases from V and 6 bases from J, with 9 bases between. The length of the CDR3 is 13 residues. The CDR3: CASSPPGDFEQYF. The CDR3 nucleotides read TGTGCCAGCTCACCACCAGGGGACTTCGAGCAGTACTTC.

The chain recombines TRBV11-2 with TRBJ2-5; D gene unclear. The J call may be wrong; the DNA end is better matched by TRBJ2-7. The CDR3 totals 13 residues. CDR1 SGHAT and CDR2 FQNNGV come from the germline V gene. CDR3 region: CASSLSPNYEQYF. CDR3 DNA: TGTGCCAGCAGCTTATCCCCAAACTACGAGCAGTACTTC.

V usage is TRBV5-6 and J usage is TRBJ2-7, with D unresolved. The CDR3 runs to 13 residues. Trimming took 4 bases from V and 5 from J, leaving 13 bases between them. CDR1 is SGHDT and CDR2 is YYEEEE in the germline V gene. The CDR3 loop reads CASSPSVRNEQYF. The CDR3 nucleotides read TGTGCCAGCAGCCCCTCGGTCCGCAACGAGCAGTACTTC. The variable domain in full, with the rest retrieved from reference TRBV5-6 and TRBJ2-7, is DAGVTQSPTHLIKTRGQQVTLRCSPKSGHDTVSWYQQALGQGPQFIFQYYEEEERQRGNFPDRFSGHQFPNYSSELNVNALLLGDSALYLCASSPSVRNEQYFGPGTRLTVT.